The present T cell receptor (beta chain) was sequenced within a study of blood T cell repertoires in COVID-19. Looking at the study overall: Sources were T cells, B-cell-depleted T cells, or PBMCs; the material itself was cDNA or gDNA.

In germline, CDR1 is LNHDA, CDR2 SQIVND (reference sequence). There are 14 residues in the CDR3. The junction had 9 bases not matched to a gene; V was cut back by 5 bases and J by 6 bases. Produced via immunoSEQ multiplex PCR; TCRdb's table is partial and in-frame only. There are fewer than 95,000 clones in the sample; approximately 92% occur only once, and less than 0.8% lies in the top ten. Input material: peripheral blood. The sequence was collected from a woman aged 80 or over with acute or convalescent COVID-19. The chain couples TRBV19 to TRBJ1-1; 7 positions agree with TRBD1. The CDR3 sequence: CASSLTGFYAEAFF. CDR3 DNA sequence: TGTGCCAGTAGTTTGACAGGGTTTTACGCTGAAGCTTTCTTT.